This T cell receptor (beta chain) is drawn from a study of blood T cell repertoires in COVID-19. Trimming removed 3 bases from V and 4 bases from J, with 12 bases in between. The CDR3 spans 14 residues. Germline V lookup: CDR1 LNHDA, CDR2 SQIVND (reference sequence). As processed by the authors: Amplification from reference gene primers served as the basis for estimated nucleated cell counts. TCRdb's table, derived via immunoSEQ multiplex PCR, lists solely in-frame clones and lacks some. V, J and clone size were drawn from that table, and D and trimming were deduced from the DNA. This table holds 250,000 to 350,000 clones, about 90% found once.

The sequence was collected from a woman in her 30s who had recovered from COVID-19. The chain is built from TRBV19 and TRBJ2-5, with D possibly matching TRBD1 (5 bases). The sequencing input was PBMCs or T cells enriched from blood (not recorded which). The CDR3 reads CASSMMAGRETQYF. The CDR3 nucleotides are TGTGCCAGTAGTATGATGGCAGGGCGAGAGACCCAGTACTTC. Full variable domain (remainder filled in from reference TRBV19 and TRBJ2-5): DGGITQSPKYLFRKEGQNVTLSCEQNLNHDAMYWYRQDPGQGLRLIYYSQIVNDFQKGDIAEGYSVSREKKESFPLTVTSAQKNPTAFYLCASSMMAGRETQYFGPGTRLLVL.